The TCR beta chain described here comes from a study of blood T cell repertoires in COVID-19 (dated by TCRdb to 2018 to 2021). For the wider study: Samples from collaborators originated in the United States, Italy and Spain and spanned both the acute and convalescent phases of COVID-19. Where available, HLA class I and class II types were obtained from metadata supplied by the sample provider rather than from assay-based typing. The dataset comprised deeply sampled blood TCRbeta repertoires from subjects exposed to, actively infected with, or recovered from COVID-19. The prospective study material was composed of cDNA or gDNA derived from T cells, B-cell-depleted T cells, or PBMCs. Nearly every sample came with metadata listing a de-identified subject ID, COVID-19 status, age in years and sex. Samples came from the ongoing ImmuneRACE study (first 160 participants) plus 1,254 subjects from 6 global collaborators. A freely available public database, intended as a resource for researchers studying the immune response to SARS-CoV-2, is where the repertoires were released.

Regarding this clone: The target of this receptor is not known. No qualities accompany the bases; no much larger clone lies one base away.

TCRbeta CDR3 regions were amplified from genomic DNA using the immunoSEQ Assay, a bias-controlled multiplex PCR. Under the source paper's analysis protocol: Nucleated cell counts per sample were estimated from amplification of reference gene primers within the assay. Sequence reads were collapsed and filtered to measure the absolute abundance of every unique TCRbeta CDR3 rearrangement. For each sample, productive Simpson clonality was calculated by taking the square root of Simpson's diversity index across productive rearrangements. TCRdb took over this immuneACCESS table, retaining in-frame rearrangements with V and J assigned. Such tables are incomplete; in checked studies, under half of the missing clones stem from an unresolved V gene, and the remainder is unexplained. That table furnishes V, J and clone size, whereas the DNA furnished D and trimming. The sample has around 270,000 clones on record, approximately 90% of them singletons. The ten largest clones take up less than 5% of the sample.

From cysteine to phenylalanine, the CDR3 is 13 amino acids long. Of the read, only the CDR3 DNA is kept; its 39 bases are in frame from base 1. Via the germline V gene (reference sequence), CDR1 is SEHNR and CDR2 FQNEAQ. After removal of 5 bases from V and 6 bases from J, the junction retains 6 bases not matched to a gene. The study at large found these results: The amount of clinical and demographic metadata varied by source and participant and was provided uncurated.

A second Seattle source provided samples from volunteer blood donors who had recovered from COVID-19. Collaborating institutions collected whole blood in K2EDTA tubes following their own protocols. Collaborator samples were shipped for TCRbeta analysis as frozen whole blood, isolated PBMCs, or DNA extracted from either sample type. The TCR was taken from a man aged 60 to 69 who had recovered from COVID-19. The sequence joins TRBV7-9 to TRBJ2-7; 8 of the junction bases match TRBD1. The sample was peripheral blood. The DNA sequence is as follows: TGTGCCAGCAGCCGCCAGGGGGCATCCGAGCAGTACTTC. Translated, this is CASSRQGASEQYF.